This T cell receptor (beta chain) was found in a study of shared clonotypes between healthy human individuals. Overall study: Per donor, CD8 memory used one plate, CD8 naive used two, CD4 memory used three and CD4 naive used three.

Findings and limits, study-wide: What rarefaction showed was incomplete sorted-subset sequencing despite large depth. Sharing across four donors was highest in naive CD4 (approximately 5%) and lowest in memory CD8 (roughly 0.4%). An effect of sequencing depth on clonotype sharing among donors was expected.

TCRdb's copy holds only in-frame clones and misses some; the assay was immunoSEQ multiplex PCR. The sample lists fewer than 1.4 million clones, about four fifths seen once, with roughly 0.65% in the top ten. Details on this clone: What it binds is not known.

Germline V CDR1 and CDR2: SNHLY, FYNNEI. This CDR3 contains 11 residues. Trimming took 6 bases from V and 2 from J, leaving 5 bases between them. The genes are TRBV2 and TRBJ2-7, with D tentatively TRBD2 (5 bases). The sequenced sample was memory CD4+ T cells from PBMCs. The subset: CD45RA-negative fraction. This TCR derives from a man younger than 35 in good health. Some clones in this sample may be carry-over from other donors' samples. CDR3 nucleotides: TGTGCCAGCAGAGCGGCCTACGAGCAGTACTTC. It is translated as CASRAAYEQYF.